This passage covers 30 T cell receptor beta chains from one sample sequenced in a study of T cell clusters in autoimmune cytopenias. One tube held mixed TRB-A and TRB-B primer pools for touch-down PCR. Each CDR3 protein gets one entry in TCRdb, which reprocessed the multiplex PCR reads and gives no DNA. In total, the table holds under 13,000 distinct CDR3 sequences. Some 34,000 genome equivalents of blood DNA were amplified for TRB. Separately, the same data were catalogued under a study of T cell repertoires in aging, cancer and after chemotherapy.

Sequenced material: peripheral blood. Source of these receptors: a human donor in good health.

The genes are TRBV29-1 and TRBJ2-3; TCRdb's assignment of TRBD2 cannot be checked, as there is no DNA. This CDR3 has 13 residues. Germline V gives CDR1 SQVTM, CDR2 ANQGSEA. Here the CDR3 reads CSVGRRGTDTQYF.

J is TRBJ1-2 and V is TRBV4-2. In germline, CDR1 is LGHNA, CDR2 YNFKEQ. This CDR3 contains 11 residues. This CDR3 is CASSQEGGYTF.

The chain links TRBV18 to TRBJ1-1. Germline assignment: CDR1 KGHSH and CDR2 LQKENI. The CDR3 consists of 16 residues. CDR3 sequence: CASSPPPSAIGTEAFF.

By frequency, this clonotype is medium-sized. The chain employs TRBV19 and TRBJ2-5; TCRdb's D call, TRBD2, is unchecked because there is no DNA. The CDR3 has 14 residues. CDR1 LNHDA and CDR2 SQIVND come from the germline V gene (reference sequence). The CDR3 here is CASRSTSRQETQYF.

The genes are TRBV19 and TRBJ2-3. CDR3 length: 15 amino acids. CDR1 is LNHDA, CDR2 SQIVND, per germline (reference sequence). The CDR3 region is CASSIRHGLGDTQYF.

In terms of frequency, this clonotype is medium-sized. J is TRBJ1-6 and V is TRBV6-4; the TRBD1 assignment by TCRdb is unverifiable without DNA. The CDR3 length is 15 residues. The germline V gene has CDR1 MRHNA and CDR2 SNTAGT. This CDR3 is CASSDSTGVSSPLHF.

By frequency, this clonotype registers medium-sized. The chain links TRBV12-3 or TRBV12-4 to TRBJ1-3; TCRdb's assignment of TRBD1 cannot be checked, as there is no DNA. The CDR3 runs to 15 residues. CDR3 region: CASSPRGAQGNTIYF.

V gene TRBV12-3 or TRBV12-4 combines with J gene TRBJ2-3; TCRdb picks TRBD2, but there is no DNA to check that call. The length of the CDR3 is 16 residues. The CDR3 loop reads CASSLDLGGRSDTQYF.

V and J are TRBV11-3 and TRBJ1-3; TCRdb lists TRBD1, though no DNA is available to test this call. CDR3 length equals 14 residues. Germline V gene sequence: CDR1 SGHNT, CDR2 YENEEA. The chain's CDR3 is CASSLGQGTNTICF. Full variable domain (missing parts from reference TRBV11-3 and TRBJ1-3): EAGVVQSPRYKIIEKKQPVAFWCNPISGHNTLYWYLQNLGQGPELLIRYENEEAVDDSQLPKDRFSAERLKGVDSTLKIQPAELGDSAVYLCASSLGQGTNTICFGEGSWLTVV.

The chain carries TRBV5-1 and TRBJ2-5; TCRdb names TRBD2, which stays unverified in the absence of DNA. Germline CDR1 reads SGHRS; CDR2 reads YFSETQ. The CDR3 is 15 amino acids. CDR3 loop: CASSLGLAGKETQYF.

CDR3 residues: CATSDEDRGPSGELFF. The chain combines TRBV24-1 with TRBJ2-2; TCRdb lists TRBD1, though no DNA is available to test this call. The germline V gene has CDR1 KGHDR and CDR2 SFDVKD. CDR3 length equals 16 residues.

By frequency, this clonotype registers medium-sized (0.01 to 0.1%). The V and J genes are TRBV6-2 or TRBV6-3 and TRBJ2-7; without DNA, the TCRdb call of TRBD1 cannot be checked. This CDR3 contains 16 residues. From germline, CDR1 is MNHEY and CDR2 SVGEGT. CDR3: CASTGLQGPGYDEQYF.

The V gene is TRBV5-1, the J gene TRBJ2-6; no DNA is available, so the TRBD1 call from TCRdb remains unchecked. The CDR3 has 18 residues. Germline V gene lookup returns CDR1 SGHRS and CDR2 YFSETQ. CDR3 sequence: CASSLGGQGLSGANVLTF.

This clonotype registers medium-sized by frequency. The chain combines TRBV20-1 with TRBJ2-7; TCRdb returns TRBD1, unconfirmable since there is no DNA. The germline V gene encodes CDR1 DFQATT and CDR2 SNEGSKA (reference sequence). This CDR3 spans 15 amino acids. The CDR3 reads CSARVSGTVDYEQYF.

The CDR3 reads CSARETSDYEQYF. The chain combines TRBV20-1 with TRBJ2-7; as DNA is missing, the TRBD2 call by TCRdb cannot be tested. Germline V gene data show CDR1 as DFQATT and CDR2 as SNEGSKA (reference sequence). This CDR3 is built from 13 residues.

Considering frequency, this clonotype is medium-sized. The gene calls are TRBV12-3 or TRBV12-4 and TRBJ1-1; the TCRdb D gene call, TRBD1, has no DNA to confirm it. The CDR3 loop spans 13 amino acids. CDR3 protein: CASSYTGSTEAFF.

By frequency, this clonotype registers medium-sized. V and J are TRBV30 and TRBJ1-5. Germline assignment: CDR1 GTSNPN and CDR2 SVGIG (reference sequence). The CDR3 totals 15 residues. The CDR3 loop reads CAWSVGSEANQPQHF.

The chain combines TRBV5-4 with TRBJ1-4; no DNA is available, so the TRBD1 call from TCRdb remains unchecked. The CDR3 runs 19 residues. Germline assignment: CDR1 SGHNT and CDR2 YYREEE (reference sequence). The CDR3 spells CASSLSFGRGIATNEKLFF.

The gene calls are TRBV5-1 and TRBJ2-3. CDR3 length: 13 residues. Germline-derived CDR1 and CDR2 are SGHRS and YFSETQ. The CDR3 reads CASSSPTTDTQYF.

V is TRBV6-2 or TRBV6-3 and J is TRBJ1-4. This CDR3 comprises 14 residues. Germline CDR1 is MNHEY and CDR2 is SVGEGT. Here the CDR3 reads CASSTGGSNEKLFF.

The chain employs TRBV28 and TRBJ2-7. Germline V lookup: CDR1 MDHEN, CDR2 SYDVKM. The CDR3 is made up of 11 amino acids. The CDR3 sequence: CASSTTYEQYF.

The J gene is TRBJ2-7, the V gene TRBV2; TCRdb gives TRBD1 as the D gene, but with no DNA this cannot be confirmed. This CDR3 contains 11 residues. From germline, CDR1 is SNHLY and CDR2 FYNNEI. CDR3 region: CASGAMYEQYF. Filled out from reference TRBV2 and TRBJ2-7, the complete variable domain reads EPEVTQTPSHQVTQMGQEVILRCVPISNHLYFYWYRQILGQKVEFLVSFYNNEISEKSEIFDDQFSVERPDGSNFTLKIRSTKLEDSAMYFCASGAMYEQYFGPGTRLTVT.

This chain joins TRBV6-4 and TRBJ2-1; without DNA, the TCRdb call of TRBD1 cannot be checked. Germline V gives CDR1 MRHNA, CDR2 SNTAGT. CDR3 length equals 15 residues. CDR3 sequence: CASSGGQGGFDEQFF.

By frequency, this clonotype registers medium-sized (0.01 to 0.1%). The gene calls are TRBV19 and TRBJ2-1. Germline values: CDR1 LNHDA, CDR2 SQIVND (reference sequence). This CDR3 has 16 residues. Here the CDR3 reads CASSIEEGYPYNEQFF.

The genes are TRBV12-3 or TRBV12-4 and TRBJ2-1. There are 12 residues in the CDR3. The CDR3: CASSFAQNEQFF.

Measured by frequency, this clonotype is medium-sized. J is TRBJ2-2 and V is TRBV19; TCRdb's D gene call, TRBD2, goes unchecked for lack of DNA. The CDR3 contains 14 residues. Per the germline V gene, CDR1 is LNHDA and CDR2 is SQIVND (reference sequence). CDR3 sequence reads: CASGTSGDTGELFF.

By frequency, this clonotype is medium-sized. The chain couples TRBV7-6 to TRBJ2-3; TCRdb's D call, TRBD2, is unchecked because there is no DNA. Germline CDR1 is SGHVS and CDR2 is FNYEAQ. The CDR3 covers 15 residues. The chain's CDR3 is CASSWSSDGTDTQYF.

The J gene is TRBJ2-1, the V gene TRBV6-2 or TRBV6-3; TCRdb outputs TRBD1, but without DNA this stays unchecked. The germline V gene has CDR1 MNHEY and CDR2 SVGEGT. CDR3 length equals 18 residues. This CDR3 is CASSYPTVLGQGYNEQFF.

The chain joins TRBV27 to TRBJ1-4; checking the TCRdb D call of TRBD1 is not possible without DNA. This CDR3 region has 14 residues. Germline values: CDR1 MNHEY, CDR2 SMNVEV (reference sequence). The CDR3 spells CASSAGTGGQKLFF.

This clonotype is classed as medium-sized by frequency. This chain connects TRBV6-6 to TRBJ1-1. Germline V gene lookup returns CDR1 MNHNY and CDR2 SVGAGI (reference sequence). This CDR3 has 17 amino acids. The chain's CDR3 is CASSYSITVGINTEAFF.